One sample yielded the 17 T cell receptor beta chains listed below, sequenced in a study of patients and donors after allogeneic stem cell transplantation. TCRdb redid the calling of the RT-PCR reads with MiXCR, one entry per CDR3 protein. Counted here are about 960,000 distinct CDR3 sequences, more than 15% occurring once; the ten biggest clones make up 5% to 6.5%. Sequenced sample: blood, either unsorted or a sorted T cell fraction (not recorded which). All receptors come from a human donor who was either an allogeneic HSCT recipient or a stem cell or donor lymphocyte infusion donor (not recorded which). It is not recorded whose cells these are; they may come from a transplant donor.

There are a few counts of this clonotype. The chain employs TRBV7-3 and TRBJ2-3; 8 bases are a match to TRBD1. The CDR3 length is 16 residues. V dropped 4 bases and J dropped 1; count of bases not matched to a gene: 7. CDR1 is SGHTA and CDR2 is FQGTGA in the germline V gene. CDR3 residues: CASSSGGGLRTDTQYF. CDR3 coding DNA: TGTGCCAGCAGCTCAGGGGGCGGACTCCGCACAGATACGCAGTATTTT.

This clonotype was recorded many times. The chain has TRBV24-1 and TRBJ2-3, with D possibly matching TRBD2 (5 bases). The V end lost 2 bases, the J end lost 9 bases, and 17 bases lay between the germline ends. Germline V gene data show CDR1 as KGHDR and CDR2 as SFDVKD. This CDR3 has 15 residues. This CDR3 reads CATSDWTLREWTQYF. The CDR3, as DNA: TGTGCCACCAGTGATTGGACCCTCCGGGAATGGACGCAGTATTTT.

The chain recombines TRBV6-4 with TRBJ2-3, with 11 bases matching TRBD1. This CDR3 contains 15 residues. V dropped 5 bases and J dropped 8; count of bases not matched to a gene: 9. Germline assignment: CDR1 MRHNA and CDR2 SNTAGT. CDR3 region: CASSPEDRGRGTQYF. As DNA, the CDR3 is TGTGCCAGCAGTCCCGAGGACAGGGGGCGCGGTACGCAGTATTTT.

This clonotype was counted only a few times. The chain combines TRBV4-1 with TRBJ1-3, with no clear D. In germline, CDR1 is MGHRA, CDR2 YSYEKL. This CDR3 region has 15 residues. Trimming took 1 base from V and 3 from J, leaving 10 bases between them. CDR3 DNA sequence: TGCGCCAGCAGCCAAGGGGTATCGGATGGAAACACCATATATTTT. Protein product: CASSQGVSDGNTIYF.

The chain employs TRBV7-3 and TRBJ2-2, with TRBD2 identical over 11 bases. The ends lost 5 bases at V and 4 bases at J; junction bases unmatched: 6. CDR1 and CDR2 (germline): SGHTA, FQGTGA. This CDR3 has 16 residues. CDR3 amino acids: CASSPTSGRGTGELFF. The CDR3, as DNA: TGTGCCAGCAGCCCAACTAGCGGGAGAGGCACCGGGGAGCTGTTTTTT.

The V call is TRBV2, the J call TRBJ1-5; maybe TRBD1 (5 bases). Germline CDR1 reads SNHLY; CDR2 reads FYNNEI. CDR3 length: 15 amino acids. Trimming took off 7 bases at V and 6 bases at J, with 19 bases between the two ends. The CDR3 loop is CASTPGEGLSQPQHF. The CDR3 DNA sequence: TGTGCCAGCACTCCCGGGGAGGGGTTGAGTCAGCCCCAGCATTTT.

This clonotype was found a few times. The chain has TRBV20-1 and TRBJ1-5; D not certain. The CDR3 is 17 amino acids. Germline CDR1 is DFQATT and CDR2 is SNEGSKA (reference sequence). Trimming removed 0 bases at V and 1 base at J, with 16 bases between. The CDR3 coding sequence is TGCAGTGCTAGAGACTCGAGGAGGGAGGCGAGCAATCAGCCCCAGCATTTT. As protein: CSARDSRREASNQPQHF.

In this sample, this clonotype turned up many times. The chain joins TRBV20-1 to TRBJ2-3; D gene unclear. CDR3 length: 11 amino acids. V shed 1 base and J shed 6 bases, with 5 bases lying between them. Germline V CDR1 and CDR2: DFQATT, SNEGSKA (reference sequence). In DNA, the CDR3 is TGCAGTGCTAGAGGAGAGGATACGCAGTATTTT. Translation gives CSARGEDTQYF.

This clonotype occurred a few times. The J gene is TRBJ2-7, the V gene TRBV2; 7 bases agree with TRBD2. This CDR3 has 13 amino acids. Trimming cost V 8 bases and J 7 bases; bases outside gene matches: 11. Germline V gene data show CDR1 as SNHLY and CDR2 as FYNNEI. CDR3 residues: CASGLTTGGEQYF. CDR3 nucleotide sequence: TGTGCCAGCGGCTTAACCACCGGGGGGGAGCAGTACTTC.

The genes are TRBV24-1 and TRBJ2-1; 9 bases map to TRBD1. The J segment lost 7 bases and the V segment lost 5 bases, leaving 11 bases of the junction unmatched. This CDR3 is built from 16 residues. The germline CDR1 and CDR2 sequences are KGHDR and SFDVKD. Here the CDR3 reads CATSVSSGQGWNEQFF. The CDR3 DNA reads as TGTGCCACCAGTGTTTCGTCGGGACAGGGATGGAATGAGCAGTTCTTC.

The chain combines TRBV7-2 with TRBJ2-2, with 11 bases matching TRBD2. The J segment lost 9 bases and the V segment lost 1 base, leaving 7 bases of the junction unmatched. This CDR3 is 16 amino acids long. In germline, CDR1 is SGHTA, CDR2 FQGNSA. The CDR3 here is CASSLVVLAGGRELFF. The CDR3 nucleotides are TGTGCCAGCAGCTTAGTGGTCCTAGCGGGGGGCCGGGAGCTGTTTTTT.

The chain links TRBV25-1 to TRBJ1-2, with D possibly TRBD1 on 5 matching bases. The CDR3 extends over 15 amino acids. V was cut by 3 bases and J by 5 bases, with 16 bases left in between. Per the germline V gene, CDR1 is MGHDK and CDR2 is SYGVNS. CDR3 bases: TGTGCCAGCAGTGATCCCTCCCAGGGCCTATATGGCTACACCTTC. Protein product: CASSDPSQGLYGYTF.

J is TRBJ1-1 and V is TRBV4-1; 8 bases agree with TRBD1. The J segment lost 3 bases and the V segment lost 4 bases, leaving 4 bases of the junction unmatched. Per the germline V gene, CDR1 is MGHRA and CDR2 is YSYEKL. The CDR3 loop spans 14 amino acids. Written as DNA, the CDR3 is TGCGCCAGCAGCCGCCCGACAGGGGACACTGAAGCTTTCTTT. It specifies CASSRPTGDTEAFF.

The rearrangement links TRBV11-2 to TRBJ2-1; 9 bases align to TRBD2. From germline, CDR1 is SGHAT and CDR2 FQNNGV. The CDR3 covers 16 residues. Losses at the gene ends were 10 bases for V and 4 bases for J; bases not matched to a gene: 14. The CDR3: CATKLGGTSSYNEQFF. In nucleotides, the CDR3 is TGTGCCACCAAACTAGGGGGGACTAGCTCTTACAATGAGCAGTTCTTC.

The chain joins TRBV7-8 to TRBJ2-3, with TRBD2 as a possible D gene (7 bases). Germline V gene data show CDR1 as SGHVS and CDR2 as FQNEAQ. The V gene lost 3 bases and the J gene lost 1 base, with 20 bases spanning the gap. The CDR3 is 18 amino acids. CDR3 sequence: CASSFRGGTSIGTDTQYF. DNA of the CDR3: TGTGCCAGCAGCTTTAGGGGGGGCACTTCTATTGGCACAGATACGCAGTATTTT. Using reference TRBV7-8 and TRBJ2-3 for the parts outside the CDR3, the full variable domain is GAGVSQSPRYKVAKRGQDVALRCDPISGHVSLFWYQQALGQGPEFLTYFQNEAQLDKSGLPSDRFFAERPEGSVSTLKIQRTQQEDSAVYLCASSFRGGTSIGTDTQYFGPGTRLTVL.

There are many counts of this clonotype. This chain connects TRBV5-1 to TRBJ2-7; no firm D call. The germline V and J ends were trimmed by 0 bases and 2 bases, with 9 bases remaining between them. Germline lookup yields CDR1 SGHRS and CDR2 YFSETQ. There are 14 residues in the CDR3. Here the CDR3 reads CASSLGSSAYEQYF. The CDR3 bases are TGCGCCAGCAGCTTGGGTTCGTCGGCCTACGAGCAGTACTTC.

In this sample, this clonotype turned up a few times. CDR3 region: CASSFALGGPETQYF. In nucleotides, the CDR3 is TGTGCCAGCAGTTTTGCGTTAGGGGGCCCCGAGACCCAGTACTTC. V is TRBV12-3 or TRBV12-4 and J is TRBJ2-5; TRBD1 agrees at 7 bases. This CDR3 is 15 amino acids long. With V trimmed by 3 bases and J by 5 bases, 9 bases remained unmatched.